Presented here are 10 T cell receptor beta chains from one specimen sequenced in a study of response to subunit inactivated influenza vaccine. TCRdb reprocessed the RT-PCR reads with MiXCR, giving one entry per CDR3 protein. The table includes 600,000 to 850,000 distinct CDR3 sequences, 14% detected once. Sequences were derived from PBMCs from blood, sampled approximately 15 days before vaccination. All receptors derive from a middle-aged man who received an inactivated influenza vaccine.

Only a few counts were recorded for this clonotype. The J gene is TRBJ1-2, the V gene TRBV6-1; maybe TRBD1 (5 bases). Germline CDR1 MNHNS, CDR2 SASEGT. The CDR3 runs to 14 residues. V was trimmed by 2 bases and J by 4 bases, leaving 11 bases between them. CDR3 nucleotides: TGTGCCAGCAGTGAAATGAGGGGCCCCTATGGCTACACCTTC. This translates into CASSEMRGPYGYTF.

In this sample, this clonotype turned up many times. The chain is built from TRBV5-1 and TRBJ1-5; possibly TRBD1 for D (6 bases). This CDR3 is built from 17 residues. The V gene lost 0 bases and the J gene lost 1 base, with 14 bases spanning the gap. The V gene's germline CDR1 is SGHRS and CDR2 YFSETQ. The chain's CDR3 is CASSLAPTGPSNQPQHF. CDR3 bases: TGCGCCAGCAGCTTGGCCCCGACAGGTCCCAGCAATCAGCCCCAGCATTTT.

This clonotype was recorded a few times. This chain joins TRBV2 and TRBJ2-7; D remains ambiguous. The CDR3 has 13 amino acids. V was pared by 7 bases and J by 4 bases, with 14 bases between. CDR1 is SNHLY, CDR2 FYNNEI, per germline. DNA of the CDR3: TGTGCCAGCACCAGGTTCTCGGCTTACGAGCAGTACTTC. Its translation: CASTRFSAYEQYF.

This chain links TRBV10-3 with TRBJ2-7, with D possibly matching TRBD1 (5 bases). CDR1 ENHRY and CDR2 SYGVKD come from the germline V gene. The CDR3 runs to 12 residues. V shed 3 bases and J shed 3 bases, with 6 bases lying between them. The CDR3 region has the DNA TGTGCCATCAGTGACGACAGCTACGAGCAGTACTTC. Residues: CAISDDSYEQYF.

The chain links TRBV9 to TRBJ2-5; 15 nucleotides line up with TRBD2. The V gene's germline CDR1 is SGDLS and CDR2 YYNGEE. The CDR3 has 17 amino acids. V was clipped by 3 bases and J by 2 bases; unmatched bases: 5. CDR3 nucleotides: TGTGCCAGCAGCGAGGGGACTAGCGGGGGGACACAAGAGACCCAGTACTTC. Translated, it gives CASSEGTSGGTQETQYF.

V gene TRBV4-1 combines with J gene TRBJ2-3, with D tentatively TRBD1 (6 bases). Germline V lookup: CDR1 MGHRA, CDR2 YSYEKL. V dropped 0 bases and J dropped 4 bases, with 17 bases sitting between them. The CDR3 totals 17 residues. CDR3 sequence: CASSQDPPGARADTQYF. The CDR3 region has the DNA TGCGCCAGCAGCCAAGATCCACCAGGGGCTAGGGCAGATACGCAGTATTTT.

This clonotype has only one observation. The chain uses TRBV7-2 and TRBJ2-2; 8 nucleotides agree with TRBD1. In germline, CDR1 is SGHTA, CDR2 FQGNSA. Trimming removed 3 bases from V and 6 bases from J; junction bases left unmatched: 6. This CDR3 is built from 15 residues. CDR3 in amino acids: CASSFQVDRAGELFF. The CDR3 DNA follows: TGTGCCAGCAGCTTCCAAGTGGACAGGGCCGGGGAGCTGTTTTTT.

The V call is TRBV4-3, the J call TRBJ2-5; D call uncertain. V lost 1 base to trimming and J lost 1 base, with 10 bases between them. Per the germline V gene, CDR1 is LGHNA and CDR2 is YSLEER. The CDR3 loop spans 15 amino acids. CDR3: CASSQGVGPQETQYF. CDR3 DNA sequence: TGCGCCAGCAGCCAAGGGGTAGGACCCCAAGAGACCCAGTACTTC.

The genes are TRBV11-1 and TRBJ2-2, with TRBD2 as a possible D gene (7 bases). The CDR3 is made up of 15 amino acids. Trimming cost V 4 bases and J 7 bases, with 16 bases left between them. CDR1 and CDR2 (germline): SGHAT, FQDESV (reference sequence). CDR3 DNA: TGTGCCAGCAGCTCGAACCGGGGGGCTTACGGGGAGCTGTTTTTT. Translation gives CASSSNRGAYGELFF.

This clonotype was recorded a few times. This chain uses TRBV6-1 with TRBJ2-7; 9 bases are a match to TRBD1. This CDR3 has 13 residues. Per the germline V gene, CDR1 is MNHNS and CDR2 is SASEGT. V lost 0 bases and J lost 7; bases outside the gene matches: 1. This CDR3 reads CASSEAGTGEQYF. DNA of the CDR3: TGTGCCAGCAGTGAAGCCGGGACAGGGGAGCAGTACTTC.